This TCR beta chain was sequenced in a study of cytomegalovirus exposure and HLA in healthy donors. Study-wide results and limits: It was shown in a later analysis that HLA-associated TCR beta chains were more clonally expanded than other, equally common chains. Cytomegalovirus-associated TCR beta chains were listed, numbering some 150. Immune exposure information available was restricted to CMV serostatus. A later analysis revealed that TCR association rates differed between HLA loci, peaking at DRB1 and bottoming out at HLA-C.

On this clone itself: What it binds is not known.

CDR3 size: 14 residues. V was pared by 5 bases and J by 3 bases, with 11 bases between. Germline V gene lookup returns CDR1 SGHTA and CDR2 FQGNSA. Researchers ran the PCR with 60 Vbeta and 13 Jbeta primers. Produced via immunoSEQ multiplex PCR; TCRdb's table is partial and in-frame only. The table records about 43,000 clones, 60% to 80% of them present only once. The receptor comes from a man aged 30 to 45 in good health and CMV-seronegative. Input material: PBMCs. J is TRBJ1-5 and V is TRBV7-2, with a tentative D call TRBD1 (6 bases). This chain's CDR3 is CASSPDRHNQPQHF. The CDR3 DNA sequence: TGTGCCAGCAGCCCGGACAGACACAATCAGCCCCAGCATTTT. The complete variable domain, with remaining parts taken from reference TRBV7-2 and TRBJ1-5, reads GAGVSQSPSNKVTEKGKDVELRCDPISGHTALYWYRQSLGQGLEFLIYFQGNSAPDKSGLPSDRFSAERTGGSVSTLTIQRTQQEDSAVYLCASSPDRHNQPQHFGDGTRLSIL.